The rows below give T cell receptor beta chains drawn from one sample of a study of T cell repertoires in cytomegalovirus infection. No antigen is known for these receptors. MiXCR, run by TCRdb on the reads, gives a single entry per CDR3 protein. This sample carries some 590,000 distinct CDR3 sequences, around two fifths of them seen once, and the ten largest clones take more than 40%. Sequenced here: cultured PBMCs, sampled from culture after CMV antigen stimulation. Receptor source: a human donor in good health (CMV status not recorded). Some clones in this sample may be carry-over from other donors' samples. Each CDR3 is given with its conserved first and last residue. The D gene is left open where the match is weak. Clone sizes are given selectively: once, few, many, or a class where the clone is expanded.

d_gene	abundance	v_gene	j_gene	CDR3nt	CDR3aa
NA	NA	TRBV2	TRBJ2-7	TGTGCCAGCAGTGATCCGGCAGGGAGCCACGAGCAGTACTTC	CASSDPAGSHEQYF
NA	few	TRBV7-9	TRBJ2-3	TGTGCCAGCAGCTTAGGAAAGCAAGCTAGCACAGATACGCAGTATTTT	CASSLGKQASTDTQYF
NA	NA	TRBV20-1	TRBJ2-5	TGCAGTGGGGCTAGGGGGATCTCAGAGACCCAGTACTTC	CSGARGISETQYF
NA	NA	TRBV12-3/TRBV12-4	TRBJ2-1	TGTGCCAGCAGTTTTTCTGGGTTTGCCTCGCGTGGAGACGAGCAGTTCTTC	CASSFSGFASRGDEQFF
NA	NA	TRBV6-5	TRBJ2-6	TGTGCCAGTCTTAAGATGGGGGGCGACGGCTCTGGGGCCAACGTCCTGACTTTC	CASLKMGGDGSGANVLTF
TRBD1	few	TRBV10-3	TRBJ2-3	TGTGCCATCAGCAACACAGGGGCCTCCTACACAGATACGCAGTATTTT	CAISNTGASYTDTQYF
NA	NA	TRBV7-9	TRBJ1-1	TGTGCCAGCAGCCAGGTGGGGGGCGCTGAAGCTTTCTTT	CASSQVGGAEAFF
NA	few	TRBV7-4	TRBJ1-2	TGTGCCAGCAGCTTCCACCCGATCCGGGGGGGGAGGGACTATGGCTACACCTTC	CASSFHPIRGGRDYGYTF
NA	NA	TRBV6-6	TRBJ2-5	TGTGCCAGCAATTATGCCCTGGGGGGGGCTGGGGAGACCCAGTACTTC	CASNYALGGAGETQYF
NA	few	TRBV6-8	TRBJ2-6	TGTGCCAGCAGTACAACTACACCCTCTGGGGCCAACGTCCTGACTTTC	CASSTTTPSGANVLTF
TRBD1	few	TRBV28	TRBJ1-5	TGTGCCAGCAACAGGGGGGGGGATAATCAGCCCCAGCATTTT	CASNRGGDNQPQHF
TRBD2	NA	TRBV12-3/TRBV12-4	TRBJ2-1	TGTGCCAGCAGTTTACCCGGGGTAGCGGGGGCAAACAATGAGCAGTTCTTC	CASSLPGVAGANNEQFF
NA	NA	TRBV5-4	TRBJ2-1	TGTGCCAGCAGCGGAGGGGTAGCAGCTGAGCAGTTCTTC	CASSGGVAAEQFF
TRBD1	few	TRBV7-8	TRBJ1-5	TGTGCCAGCAGCTTATCCCCACAGGGGGGACAGCCCCAGCATTTT	CASSLSPQGGQPQHF
TRBD1	NA	TRBV5-4	TRBJ1-4	TGTGCCAGCAGCGATGCCCCGGGACAGGGTAATGAAAAACTGTTTTTT	CASSDAPGQGNEKLFF
TRBD2	few	TRBV6-2/TRBV6-3	TRBJ2-5	TGTGCCAGCAGTCGAGCGGGAGGCAGGGAGACCCAGTACTTC	CASSRAGGRETQYF
TRBD1	NA	TRBV2	TRBJ1-2	TGTGCCAGCATCCCAGAGCAGGGGGCGATTCGCTATGGCTACACCTTC	CASIPEQGAIRYGYTF
NA	few	TRBV10-3	TRBJ1-2	TGTGCCATCAGGCCTCAAGGTGACGGCTACACCTTC	CAIRPQGDGYTF
NA	NA	TRBV12-3/TRBV12-4	TRBJ1-5	TGTGCCAGCCAACCAGCTTCAGGGTTCAATCAGCCCCAGCATTTT	CASQPASGFNQPQHF
NA	NA	TRBV20-1	TRBJ2-1	TGCAGTGCTAGAGTATCGAGGGAGGGGGTTGAGCAGTTCTTC	CSARVSREGVEQFF
NA	NA	TRBV2	TRBJ2-7	TGTGCCAGCAGTGAATATATGACCGAGCAGTACTTC	CASSEYMTEQYF
TRBD2	few	TRBV7-2	TRBJ2-3	TGTGCCAGCAGTCGACTAGCGGGAGCTACCACAGATACGCAGTATTTT	CASSRLAGATTDTQYF
NA	few	TRBV19	TRBJ2-1	TGTGCCAGTAGTATAGTTAGGGATAATGAGCAGTTCTTC	CASSIVRDNEQFF
TRBD2	NA	TRBV28	TRBJ2-7	TGTGCCAGCACCACTAGCGGGAGAAGTGCCTACGAGCAGTACTTC	CASTTSGRSAYEQYF
NA	NA	TRBV5-1	TRBJ2-4	TGCGCCAGCAGCTGGGACAAGTACAAAAACATTCAGTACTTC	CASSWDKYKNIQYF
NA	few	TRBV7-6	TRBJ2-1	TGTGCCAGCAGCTTAGGGCATGGTGCGAATGAGCAGTTCTTC	CASSLGHGANEQFF
NA	NA	TRBV12-3/TRBV12-4	TRBJ1-6	TGTGCCAGCTCGGGGGGTAATTCACCCCTCCACTTT	CASSGGNSPLHF
NA	NA	TRBV6-6	TRBJ1-2	TGTGCCAGCAGCCTTTTGAGCCCTAACTATGGCTACACCTTC	CASSLLSPNYGYTF
TRBD1	NA	TRBV20-1	TRBJ1-1	TGCAGTGCTACAGGGACAGCTGAAGCTTTCTTT	CSATGTAEAFF
NA	NA	TRBV7-2	TRBJ1-1	TGTGCCAGCAGCCAGGGACTGACGGGCAGTGAAGCTTTCTTT	CASSQGLTGSEAFF
NA	few	TRBV7-2	TRBJ2-7	TGTGCCAGCAGCTTAGTAGGGGGGCACTTGGCCTACGAGCAGTACTTC	CASSLVGGHLAYEQYF
TRBD1	NA	TRBV20-1	TRBJ1-6	TGCAGTGCTGTTCCGGACAGGAATTCACCCCTCCACTTT	CSAVPDRNSPLHF
TRBD2	many	TRBV11-2	TRBJ2-5	TGTGCCAGCAGCCTCTGGCGGGGGGGCCCTCAAGAGACCCAGTACTTC	CASSLWRGGPQETQYF
NA	NA	TRBV11-2	TRBJ1-1	TGTGCCAGCAGCTTACGCTCCCTTATGAACACTGAAGCTTTCTTT	CASSLRSLMNTEAFF
NA	once	TRBV24-1	TRBJ2-1	TGTGCCACCAGTTCGGCGCGCCTGGATGAGCAGTTCTTC	CATSSARLDEQFF
NA	once	TRBV7-6	TRBJ2-2	TGTGCCAGCAGCTCAAAGAATAGGGCTAACACCGGGGAGCTGTTTTTT	CASSSKNRANTGELFF
TRBD1	few	TRBV7-9	TRBJ1-3	TGTGCCAGCCCCAAACCCGGGACAGGCCATCGGAACACCATATATTTT	CASPKPGTGHRNTIYF